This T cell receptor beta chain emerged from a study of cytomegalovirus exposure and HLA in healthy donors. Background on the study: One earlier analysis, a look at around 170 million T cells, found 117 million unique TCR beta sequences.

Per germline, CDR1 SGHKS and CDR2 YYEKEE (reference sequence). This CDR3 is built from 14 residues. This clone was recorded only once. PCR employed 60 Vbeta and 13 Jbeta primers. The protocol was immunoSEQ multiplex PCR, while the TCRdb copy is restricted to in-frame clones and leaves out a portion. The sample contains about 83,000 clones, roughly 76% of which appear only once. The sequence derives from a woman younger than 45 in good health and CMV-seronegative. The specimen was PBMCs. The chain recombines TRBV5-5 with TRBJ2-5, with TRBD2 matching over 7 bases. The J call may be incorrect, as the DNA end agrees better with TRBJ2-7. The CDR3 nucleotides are TGTGCCAGCAGTTCCTTGGGAGGGCACGACGAGCAGTACTTC. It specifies CASSSLGGHDEQYF.